This is a list of T cell receptor beta chains from one sample in a study of blood T cells in healthy people across ages. TCRdb reprocessed the 5' RACE reads with MiXCR, giving one entry per CDR3 protein. The table lists hundreds of thousands of distinct CDR3 sequences, 35% to 60% of them singletons. The source material was blood. These TCRs come from a man aged 80 or over in good health. Both conserved end residues are part of each CDR3. A D gene is named only where the DNA matches it firmly. Rows may omit the clone size; those that give it use once, few, many or a size class.

NA | TRBJ2-5 | NA | 14 | TRBV2 | TGTGCCAGCAGTGAAGCTAGAATCTTTGAGACCCAGTACTTC | CASSEARIFETQYF
few | TRBJ2-3 | NA | 14 | TRBV20-1 | TGCAGTGCCCTTGGGCTCTCTAGCACAGATACGCAGTATTTT | CSALGLSSTDTQYF
NA | TRBJ2-7 | NA | 14 | TRBV11-2 | TGTGCCAGCAGCTTACTAGGCTATCAGTACGAGCAGTACTTC | CASSLLGYQYEQYF
once | TRBJ2-3 | NA | 14 | TRBV2 | TGTGCCAGCATGCGGGGGCGCGGGACAGATACGCAGTATTTT | CASMRGRGTDTQYF
NA | TRBJ2-1 | NA | 14 | TRBV29-1 | TGCAGCGTTGAATTCAGCGCTACCTTCAATGAGCAGTTCTTC | CSVEFSATFNEQFF
many | TRBJ2-7 | TRBD2 | 17 | TRBV27 | TGTGCCAGCAGCCGCCGAGGGACTAGCGGAAGCTCCTACGAGCAGTACTTC | CASSRRGTSGSSYEQYF
few | TRBJ2-5 | NA | 15 | TRBV7-3 | TGTGCCAGCAGCTTATCAGGCGGGCTTCAAGAGACCCAGTACTTC | CASSLSGGLQETQYF
NA | TRBJ2-7 | TRBD2 | 17 | TRBV4-1 | TGCGCCAGCAGCCAATATCAGACTAGCGGGGCAGCCTACGAGCAGTACTTC | CASSQYQTSGAAYEQYF
few | TRBJ1-4 | NA | 16 | TRBV7-9 | TGTGCCAGCAGCCCGACCGGATCCGTGGGTAATGAAAAACTGTTTTTT | CASSPTGSVGNEKLFF
NA | TRBJ1-2 | NA | 15 | TRBV7-2 | TGTGCCAGCAGCGTAGGGACAACCCCTAACTATGGCTACACCTTC | CASSVGTTPNYGYTF
NA | TRBJ1-2 | NA | 14 | TRBV9 | TGTGCCAGCGGCGGAAACAGGGTTCCTCATGGCTACACCTTC | CASGGNRVPHGYTF
NA | TRBJ2-3 | TRBD1 | 17 | TRBV9 | TGTGCCAGCAGCAGGCGGACCGGGACAGACTCCACAGATACGCAGTATTTT | CASSRRTGTDSTDTQYF
NA | TRBJ2-5 | TRBD2 | 15 | TRBV28 | TGTGCCAGCACTATAGCGGGGGGGGTCCAAGAGACCCAGTACTTC | CASTIAGGVQETQYF
NA | TRBJ2-6 | NA | 16 | TRBV7-2 | TGTGCCAGCAGCCCCCCGGGTGCCTCTGGGGCCAACGTCCTGACTTTC | CASSPPGASGANVLTF
many | TRBJ2-5 | NA | 16 | TRBV9 | TGTGCCAGCAGCGTATTAAGCGGGACACATGTGGAGACCCAGTACTTC | CASSVLSGTHVETQYF
NA | TRBJ2-5 | TRBD1 | 13 | TRBV29-1 | TGCAGCGCAAACATCCGGACAGGAGAGACCCAGTACTTC | CSANIRTGETQYF
NA | TRBJ2-1 | TRBD1 | 16 | TRBV5-1 | TGCGCCAGCAGCTTGAGTGTTGGGACAGGGAACAATGAGCAGTTCTTC | CASSLSVGTGNNEQFF
NA | TRBJ1-1 | NA | 15 | TRBV5-1 | TGCGCCAGCAGCTTGGAAGGGGGTGCGCACACTGAAGCTTTCTTT | CASSLEGGAHTEAFF
few | TRBJ1-2 | NA | 13 | TRBV28 | TGTGCCAGCAGTTTATCCAAGGGGGTTGGCTACACCTTC | CASSLSKGVGYTF
NA | TRBJ1-2 | TRBD1 | 13 | TRBV20-1 | TGCAGTGCTAGGGGGACAGGGGGCTATGGCTACACCTTC | CSARGTGGYGYTF
NA | TRBJ2-1 | NA | 17 | TRBV5-8 | TGTGCCAGCAGCGTGAGGTCCAGAGGGCCTACCTACAATGAGCAGTTCTTC | CASSVRSRGPTYNEQFF
once | TRBJ1-2 | TRBD1 | 14 | TRBV10-2 | TGCGCCAGCAGTGAGTCTCGGGACAGCTATGGCTACACCTTC | CASSESRDSYGYTF
NA | TRBJ2-3 | TRBD1 | 13 | TRBV29-1 | TGCAGCACAGGGGTAACTGGCGCAGATACGCAGTATTTT | CSTGVTGADTQYF
NA | TRBJ2-7 | TRBD1 | 14 | TRBV29-1 | TGCAGCCTAAGAACCGGGACAGGGGGGGACGAGCAGTACTTC | CSLRTGTGGDEQYF
NA | TRBJ2-3 | NA | 16 | TRBV2 | TGTGCCAGCAGTGACGTTGGGGGCCTTTTCACAGATACGCAGTATTTT | CASSDVGGLFTDTQYF
NA | TRBJ1-2 | NA | 11 | TRBV3-1 | TGTGCCAGCGGGAAGGGATATGGCTACACCTTC | CASGKGYGYTF
NA | TRBJ2-2 | NA | 16 | TRBV20-1 | TGCAGTGCTAGATTATACCGGGACCGAGGCACCGGGGAGCTGTTTTTT | CSARLYRDRGTGELFF
few | TRBJ2-3 | NA | 15 | TRBV5-6 | TGTGCCAGCAGAGAGACAGCCTCAAGCACAGATACGCAGTATTTT | CASRETASSTDTQYF
NA | TRBJ2-5 | TRBD1 | 14 | TRBV28 | TGTGCCAGCAGGATGACAGGGGTGGAGGAGACCCAGTACTTC | CASRMTGVEETQYF
few | TRBJ2-7 | NA | 13 | TRBV6-2/TRBV6-3 | TGTGCCAGCAAAAAGTCCGGGAATGACGAGCAGTACTTC | CASKKSGNDEQYF